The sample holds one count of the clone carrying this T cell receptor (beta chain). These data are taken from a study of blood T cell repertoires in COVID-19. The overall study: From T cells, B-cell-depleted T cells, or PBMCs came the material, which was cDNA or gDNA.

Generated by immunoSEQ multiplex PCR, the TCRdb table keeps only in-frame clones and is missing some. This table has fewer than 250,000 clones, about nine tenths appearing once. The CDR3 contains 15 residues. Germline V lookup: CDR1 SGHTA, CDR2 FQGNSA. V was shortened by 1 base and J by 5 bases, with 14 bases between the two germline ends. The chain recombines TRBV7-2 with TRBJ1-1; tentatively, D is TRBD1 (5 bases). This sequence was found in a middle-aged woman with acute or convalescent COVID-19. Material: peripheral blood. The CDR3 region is CASSLGPGRKTEAFF. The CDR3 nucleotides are TGTGCCAGCAGCTTAGGACCAGGGCGAAAAACTGAAGCTTTCTTT.